The 14 T cell receptor beta chains below all came from one sample that was sequenced in a study of T cells in localized non-small cell lung cancer. Repertoires were generated with immunoSEQ multiplex PCR, while TCRdb's copy carries only in-frame clones and drops some. The sample lists some 2,700 clones, about 18% seen once, with 9% to 15% in the top ten. Sequenced here: lung tumor tissue, sampled before any cancer treatment. These receptor sequences come from a man between 40 and 70 years old with stage I lung adenocarcinoma.

V usage is TRBV6-8 and J usage is TRBJ1-5; D is ambiguous. V was pared by 1 base and J by 3 bases, with 13 bases between. CDR1 is MNHGY, CDR2 SAAAGT, per germline. The CDR3 has 16 residues. DNA for the CDR3: TGTGCCAGCAGTTACTTCGGTTCAGCTTACAATCAGCCCCAGCATTTT. The encoded protein is CASSYFGSAYNQPQHF.

The chain carries TRBV6-8 and TRBJ1-5; the D is unclear. CDR1 MNHGY and CDR2 SAAAGT come from the germline V gene. The CDR3 spans 12 residues. V was shortened by 6 bases and J by 5 bases, with 8 bases between the two germline ends. CDR3 amino acids: CASRDGDQPQHF. The DNA of the CDR3 is TGTGCCAGCAGGGACGGAGATCAGCCCCAGCATTTT.

This clone occurred a few times. This chain connects TRBV2 to TRBJ2-7, with D hard to call. Trimming left V 2 bases short and J 0 bases short, with 8 bases between. CDR3 length: 14 amino acids. CDR1 is SNHLY and CDR2 is FYNNEI in the germline V gene. CDR3 coding DNA: TGTGCCAGCAGTGAAACCATTAGCTCCTACGAGCAGTACTTC. Encoded protein: CASSETISSYEQYF.

This clone was counted only a few times. The chain links TRBV7-2 to TRBJ1-1; D call uncertain. This CDR3 is built from 13 residues. Germline loops: CDR1 SGHTA, CDR2 FQGNSA. Trimming shortened V by 4 bases and J by 5 bases, and 11 bases separated the two germline ends. The CDR3 bases are TGTGCCAGCAGCTCAACCCCGTTGACTGAAGCTTTCTTT. Translated: CASSSTPLTEAFF.

Judged by abundance, this clone is medium-sized. The V gene is TRBV6-8, the J gene TRBJ1-1; a possible D gene is TRBD1 (5 bases). The germline V and J ends were trimmed by 0 bases and 1 base, with 9 bases remaining between them. The CDR3 loop spans 15 amino acids. Germline V gene sequence: CDR1 MNHGY, CDR2 SAAAGT. The CDR3 is CASSYSGTQNTEAFF. The DNA of the CDR3 is TGTGCCAGCAGTTACTCCGGGACCCAGAACACTGAAGCTTTCTTT.

This chain connects TRBV11-3 to TRBJ2-7; D call uncertain. The CDR3 sequence is 15 residues long. Germline CDR1 reads SGHNT; CDR2 reads YENEEA. Between the trimmed V and J ends, which lost 1 base and 6 bases, there was a span of 16 bases. CDR3 loop: CASSLVAGYSSEQYF. In DNA form, the CDR3 reads TGTGCCAGCAGCTTAGTCGCTGGGTATTCCAGCGAGCAGTACTTC.

The rearrangement joins TRBV11-3 to TRBJ2-1, with 9 bases that match TRBD1. The junction had 14 bases not matched to a gene; V was cut back by 2 bases and J by 9 bases. The CDR3 has 17 amino acids. Germline V gene lookup returns CDR1 SGHNT and CDR2 YENEEA. The CDR3 loop is CASSLLLEGQGGREQFF. The CDR3 DNA reads TGTGCCAGCAGCTTACTACTCGAGGGACAGGGAGGACGTGAGCAGTTCTTC.

In this sample, this clone is medium-sized. This chain joins TRBV9 and TRBJ1-1; TRBD1 aligns across 7 bases. V lost 4 bases to trimming and J lost 3 bases; unmatched junction nucleotides: 6. Germline CDR1 SGDLS, CDR2 YYNGEE. The CDR3 has 14 amino acids. The CDR3 DNA follows: TGTGCCAGCAGCAGACAGGGATCCGACACTGAAGCTTTCTTT. Residues: CASSRQGSDTEAFF.

This chain uses TRBV18 with TRBJ1-6; 8 nucleotides agree with TRBD1. V lost 5 bases to trimming and J lost 8 bases; unmatched junction nucleotides: 2. The CDR3 spans 13 residues. Per the germline V gene, CDR1 is KGHSH and CDR2 is LQKENI. CDR3 sequence reads: CASSTDRDSPLHF. CDR3 bases: TGTGCCAGCTCAACGGACAGGGATTCACCCCTCCACTTT.

The chain joins TRBV15 to TRBJ1-1, with 10 bases that match TRBD1. Trimming at V came to 1 base and at J to 8 bases, leaving 7 bases not matched to a gene. CDR1 is LNHNV and CDR2 is YYDKDF in the germline V gene (reference sequence). The CDR3 covers 15 residues. The CDR3 nucleotides read TGTGCCACCAGCAGAGCCGGGACAGGGGTTCGGGAAGCTTTCTTT. Translating gives CATSRAGTGVREAFF.

The chain employs TRBV14 and TRBJ2-2; TRBD2 agrees at 7 bases. The CDR3 contains 15 residues. The V gene's germline CDR1 is SGHDN and CDR2 FVKESK. V was clipped by 4 bases and J by 4 bases; unmatched bases: 6. CDR3 coding DNA: TGTGCCAGCAGCCCCCAAAGCGGGACCACCGGGGAGCTGTTTTTT. Translation: CASSPQSGTTGELFF. Together with reference TRBV14 and TRBJ2-2, the CDR3 gives the full variable domain: EAGVTQFPSHSVIEKGQTVTLRCDPISGHDNLYWYRRVMGKEIKFLLHFVKESKQDESGMPNNRFLAERTGGTYSTLKVQPAELEDSGVYFCASSPQSGTTGELFFGEGSRLTVL.

Judged by abundance, this clone is medium-sized (0.01 to 0.1%). The chain combines TRBV15 with TRBJ1-3; D is perhaps TRBD1 (5 bases). Germline V gene data show CDR1 as LNHNV and CDR2 as YYDKDF (reference sequence). CDR3 length equals 15 residues. V shed 0 bases and J shed 3 bases, with 9 bases lying between them. The CDR3 reads CATSRDRGGGNTIYF. The CDR3 bases are TGTGCCACCAGCAGAGACCGGGGCGGTGGAAACACCATATATTTT.

This clone was detected a few times. This chain uses TRBV11-3 with TRBJ2-3; the match to TRBD2 covers 11 bases. Germline V CDR1 and CDR2: SGHNT, YENEEA. After removal of 1 base from V and 2 bases from J, the junction contained 5 bases not matched to a gene. The length of the CDR3 is 17 residues. The CDR3 bases are TGTGCCAGCAGCTTAGTTCGACTAGCGGGGTTCACAGATACGCAGTATTTT. Encoded protein: CASSLVRLAGFTDTQYF.

This chain connects TRBV9 to TRBJ2-3; D not resolved. The CDR3 has 14 amino acids. Between the trimmed V and J ends, which lost 7 bases and 2 bases, there was a span of 14 bases. Germline V gene data show CDR1 as SGDLS and CDR2 as YYNGEE. For the CDR3, the DNA is TGTGCCAGCGGCAGCGTTAGCAACACAGATACGCAGTATTTT. It encodes CASGSVSNTDTQYF.